These 12 T cell receptor beta chains were all obtained from the same sample, sequenced in a study of regulatory T cells in long-lasting Graves disease. Time point noted: newly diagnosed GD, antithyroid drugs for less than 3 months. After RNA was extracted from PBMCs, the TCR library was made from it. Arm-PCR of CDR3 regions and iRepertoire HTBI primers were used to build TCR beta libraries. Using its own MiXCR run on the multiplex PCR reads, TCRdb lists one record per CDR3 protein. The sample holds roughly 560,000 distinct CDR3 sequences, around 13% seen once. The data also belong to a second study, concerning T cells in Graves' hyperthyroidism and ophthalmopathy.

The sequencing here drew on peripheral blood mononuclear cells (PBMCs), taken at new diagnosis, from a patient treated with antithyroid drugs. The receptors were sampled from a woman aged 30 to 39 with Graves disease.

This clonotype was detected a few times. The chain joins TRBV14 to TRBJ2-5; 8 bases are shared with TRBD1. The CDR3 extends over 16 amino acids. J lost 2 bases, V lost 4 bases, and 9 bases had no gene match. Per germline, CDR1 SGHDN and CDR2 FVKESK. CDR3 in DNA: TGTGCCAGCAGCCTCAGGGGGCTGGTGGGGCAAGAGACCCAGTACTTC. Protein: CASSLRGLVGQETQYF. Supplemented by reference TRBV14 and TRBJ2-5, the full variable domain reads EAGVTQFPSHSVIEKGQTVTLRCDPISGHDNLYWYRRVMGKEIKFLLHFVKESKQDESGMPNNRFLAERTGGTYSTLKVQPAELEDSGVYFCASSLRGLVGQETQYFGPGTRLLVL.

This clonotype showed up many times. This rearrangement joins TRBV18 to TRBJ2-7; TRBD1 might be the D (6 bases). CDR3 size: 14 residues. Germline V gene data show CDR1 as KGHSH and CDR2 as LQKENI. V dropped 3 bases and J dropped 2 bases, with 11 bases sitting between them. CDR3 nucleotides: TGTGCCAGCTCACCCCGGGACATCACCTACGAGCAGTACTTC. Protein product: CASSPRDITYEQYF. The variable domain in full, completed from reference TRBV18 and TRBJ2-7, reads NAGVMQNPRHLVRRRGQEARLRCSPMKGHSHVYWYRQLPEEGLKFMVYLQKENIIDESGMPKERFSAEFPKEGPSILRIQQVVRGDSAAYFCASSPRDITYEQYFGPGTRLTVT.

The rearrangement links TRBV20-1 to TRBJ2-7, with 11 bases fitting TRBD2. The length of the CDR3 is 12 residues. Per the germline V gene, CDR1 is DFQATT and CDR2 is SNEGSKA (reference sequence). V dropped 1 base and J dropped 8; count of bases not matched to a gene: 1. The CDR3 loop is CSARGLAGKQYF. The DNA of the CDR3 is TGCAGTGCTAGAGGACTAGCGGGAAAGCAGTACTTC.

V usage is TRBV11-2 and J usage is TRBJ2-2; 8 positions agree with TRBD1. Germline lookup yields CDR1 SGHAT and CDR2 FQNNGV. The CDR3 sequence is 15 residues long. The V gene end was trimmed by 3 bases and the J gene end by 6 bases; junction bases not matched to a gene: 6. CDR3: CASSFWQGASGELFF. CDR3 coding DNA: TGTGCCAGCAGCTTTTGGCAGGGGGCGTCCGGGGAGCTGTTTTTT.

This clonotype has ten or more counts. The chain uses TRBV6-5 and TRBJ2-7; unclear D gene. The V end lost 4 bases, the J end lost 2 bases, and 9 bases lay between the germline ends. Germline CDR1 and CDR2: MNHEY and SVGAGI. The CDR3 has 13 amino acids. The CDR3 loop reads CASSWSFAYEQYF. The DNA of the CDR3 is TGTGCCAGCAGTTGGTCTTTCGCCTACGAGCAGTACTTC.

Only a few counts were recorded for this clonotype. A much larger clone lies one base from this, so it may be a read error. The chain recombines TRBV24-1 with TRBJ2-1; TRBD2 agrees at 7 bases. Looked up from germline, CDR1 is KGHDR and CDR2 is SFDVKD. The CDR3 covers 15 residues. The CDR3 loop reads CVTSEGSGTNNEQFF. The CDR3 DNA follows: TGTGTCACCAGTGAGGGGTCCGGGACTAACAATGAGCAGTTCTTC.

In its sample, this clonotype was seen many times. The J gene is TRBJ2-7, the V gene TRBV14; 7 bases agree with TRBD1. Unmatched junction bases numbered 5, after V lost 0 bases and J lost 3 bases. The germline gives CDR1 SGHDN, CDR2 FVKESK. There are 15 residues in the CDR3. This chain's CDR3 is CASSQDSGTVYEQYF. CDR3 DNA sequence: TGTGCCAGCAGCCAAGACTCCGGGACAGTCTACGAGCAGTACTTC.

This clonotype has at least ten counts. This rearrangement joins TRBV6-2 or TRBV6-3 to TRBJ1-2; no reliable D call. In germline, CDR1 is MNHEY, CDR2 SVGEGT. CDR3 length: 13 residues. V lost 2 bases and J 0 bases, leaving 4 bases between the germline ends. CDR3 sequence: CASSYQANYGYTF. The DNA of the CDR3 is TGTGCCAGCAGTTACCAGGCTAACTATGGCTACACCTTC.

This clonotype has a count of ten or more. V usage is TRBV30 and J usage is TRBJ2-7; D gene unclear. The germline V and J ends were trimmed by 0 bases and 3 bases, with 9 bases remaining between them. This CDR3 comprises 13 residues. CDR1 and CDR2 (germline): GTSNPN, SVGIG (reference sequence). The CDR3 nucleotides are TGTGCCTGGAGTGTCGGAGCCAACTACGAGCAGTACTTC. This translates into CAWSVGANYEQYF.

The chain is built from TRBV5-5 and TRBJ2-7; 9 bases are shared with TRBD2. CDR1 and CDR2 from the germline V gene are SGHKS and YYEKEE (reference sequence). Germline trimming cut 2 bases from V and 3 bases from J; bases unmatched to any gene: 18. The CDR3 totals 19 residues. The CDR3 protein is CASSLSGVRAGGIGYEQYF. The CDR3 DNA sequence: TGTGCCAGCAGCTTATCGGGCGTGAGAGCGGGAGGCATCGGCTACGAGCAGTACTTC.

This clonotype occurred many times. The V call is TRBV11-2, the J call TRBJ2-2; D uncertain. Trimming took 5 bases from V and 5 from J, leaving 9 bases between them. The CDR3 loop spans 13 amino acids. Germline CDR1 reads SGHAT; CDR2 reads FQNNGV. The CDR3 protein is CASSPHRTGELFF. The CDR3, as DNA: TGTGCCAGCAGCCCACATAGGACCGGGGAGCTGTTTTTT.

The rearrangement joins TRBV5-4 to TRBJ2-2, with 10 bases that match TRBD2. The CDR3 totals 16 residues. Germline trimming cut 4 bases from V and 4 bases from J; bases unmatched to any gene: 7. CDR1 is SGHNT and CDR2 is YYREEE in the germline V gene (reference sequence). CDR3 amino acids: CASSGGGLATTGELFF. DNA for the CDR3: TGTGCCAGCAGCGGGGGGGGACTAGCGACCACCGGGGAGCTGTTTTTT.